A single sample gave rise to the 26 T cell receptor beta chains below, sequenced in a study of T cells in Graves' hyperthyroidism and ophthalmopathy. TCR beta CDR3 regions were amplified from RNA transcripts. TCR CDR3 underwent first-round RT-PCR with the HTBI primer set. TCRdb ran MiXCR on the multiplex PCR reads and lists one entry per CDR3 protein. The table lists roughly 750,000 distinct CDR3 sequences, about a sixth of them singletons. The sequenced material came from blood. The receptors derive from a man in his late teens or twenties with Graves' hyperthyroidism.

The chain uses TRBV27 and TRBJ1-1, with D uncertain. Germline loops: CDR1 MNHEY, CDR2 SMNVEV (reference sequence). The CDR3 extends over 16 amino acids. Between the trimmed V and J ends, which lost 0 bases and 0 bases, there was a span of 11 bases. For the CDR3, the DNA is TGTGCCAGCAGTTTATCAGGGTACGGAATGAACACTGAAGCTTTCTTT. Encoded protein: CASSLSGYGMNTEAFF.

This clonotype was picked up many times. This chain connects TRBV18 to TRBJ2-1, with TRBD2 matching over 11 bases. The CDR3 length is 16 residues. Losses at the gene ends were 3 bases for V and 2 bases for J; bases not matched to a gene: 3. CDR1 is KGHSH, CDR2 LQKENI, per germline. This chain's CDR3 is CASSPAGLAAYNEQFF. DNA for the CDR3: TGTGCCAGCTCACCTGCGGGACTAGCGGCCTACAATGAGCAGTTCTTC. The entire variable domain, with the rest obtained from reference TRBV18 and TRBJ2-1, is as follows: NAGVMQNPRHLVRRRGQEARLRCSPMKGHSHVYWYRQLPEEGLKFMVYLQKENIIDESGMPKERFSAEFPKEGPSILRIQQVVRGDSAAYFCASSPAGLAAYNEQFFGPGTRLTVL.

This clonotype was seen a few times. The CDR3, as DNA: TGCAGCAAAACAACGGGAGGGCCCCGCAATGAGCAGTTCTTC. Protein sequence: CSKTTGGPRNEQFF. This chain uses TRBV29-1 with TRBJ2-1; 8 nucleotides match TRBD2. Per germline, CDR1 SQVTM and CDR2 ANQGSEA. This CDR3 is 14 amino acids long. The V segment lost 8 bases and the J segment 6 bases; nucleotides outside the gene matches: 12.

V usage is TRBV24-1 and J usage is TRBJ2-1, with 7 nucleotides matching TRBD1. Trimming at V came to 4 bases and at J to 5 bases, leaving 10 bases not matched to a gene. This CDR3 contains 16 residues. Looked up from germline, CDR1 is KGHDR and CDR2 is SFDVKD. The CDR3 protein is CATSDLGRGGHNEQFF. In DNA, the CDR3 is TGTGCCACCAGTGACTTGGGGAGAGGGGGCCACAATGAGCAGTTCTTC.

This chain uses TRBV7-2 with TRBJ2-4, with a weak D call TRBD2 (6 bases). In germline, CDR1 is SGHTA, CDR2 FQGNSA. Trimming removed 5 bases from V and 5 bases from J, with 19 bases in between. This CDR3 is 16 amino acids long. This CDR3 is CASSAGQGRGENIQYF. CDR3 DNA: TGTGCCAGCAGCGCGGGGCAGGGAAGGGGTGAAAACATTCAGTACTTC.

As to this clonotype: A read error may explain this, as a much larger clone is one base away. This rearrangement joins TRBV2 to TRBJ2-1, with D perhaps matching TRBD1 or TRBD2 (5 bases each). The DNA end favors TRBJ2-7, so the J call may be wrong. This CDR3 has 19 residues. Germline CDR1 and CDR2: SNHLY and FYNNEI. The CDR3 nucleotides are TGTGCCAGTCTCCCCTCGGGACGAGACCCGCTAAGCTCCTACAATGAGCAGTACTTC. It codes for CASLPSGRDPLSSYNEQYF.

This clonotype was recorded at least ten times. This chain uses TRBV27 with TRBJ2-1; 10 nucleotides match TRBD2. Unmatched junction bases numbered 5, after V lost 2 bases and J lost 4 bases. Germline V gene lookup returns CDR1 MNHEY and CDR2 SMNVEV (reference sequence). CDR3 length: 16 residues. Here the CDR3 DNA reads TGTGCCAGCAGTTTAATAGCGGGAGGCCGTTACAATGAGCAGTTCTTC. Amino acids: CASSLIAGGRYNEQFF.

Ten or more counts support this clonotype. The chain combines TRBV11-3 with TRBJ2-6; no clear D. CDR3 size: 13 residues. V lost 7 bases and J 2 bases, leaving 6 bases between the germline ends. Germline-derived CDR1 and CDR2 are SGHNT and YENEEA. In nucleotides, the CDR3 is TGTGCCAGCACTAGGGCTGGGGCCAACGTCCTGACTTTC. Translating it yields CASTRAGANVLTF.

This sequence joins TRBV28 and TRBJ2-3; 11 bases map to TRBD2. The V and J ends lost 3 bases and 0 bases, in that order; junction bases with no gene match: 5. This CDR3 is built from 17 residues. Germline V gives CDR1 MDHEN, CDR2 SYDVKM. The CDR3 DNA is TGTGCCAGCAGTTTGCTAGCGGGAGGTACGAGCACAGATACGCAGTATTTT. Translating it yields CASSLLAGGTSTDTQYF.

The chain combines TRBV24-1 with TRBJ1-5, with unresolved D. V was pared by 5 bases and J by 10 bases, with 11 bases between. Per the germline V gene, CDR1 is KGHDR and CDR2 is SFDVKD. The CDR3 has 12 residues. DNA of the CDR3: TGTGCCACCAGTGCCGCAGGTCAACCCCAGCATTTT. The encoded protein is CATSAAGQPQHF.

This clonotype came up a few times. This chain's CDR3 is CASSFFQGSSPLHF. The DNA of the CDR3 is TGTGCCAGCAGTTTTTTCCAGGGGAGTTCACCCCTCCACTTT. The chain recombines TRBV27 with TRBJ1-6, with TRBD1 as a possible D gene (6 bases). The CDR3 runs 14 residues. CDR1 MNHEY and CDR2 SMNVEV come from the germline V gene (reference sequence). The V end lost 3 bases, the J end lost 9 bases, and 12 bases lay between the germline ends.

This chain connects TRBV18 to TRBJ1-6; possible D gene TRBD1, 5 bases. The CDR3 sequence is 13 residues long. CDR1 is KGHSH, CDR2 LQKENI, per germline. V lost 2 bases, J lost 9 bases, and 8 bases lay in between. The CDR3 reads CASSPGGVSPLHF. The CDR3 coding sequence is TGTGCCAGCTCACCAGGAGGGGTTTCACCCCTCCACTTT.

This clonotype was picked up many times. The DNA for the CDR3 is TGTGCCAGCAGTGAGGGAGGTTTCTCCTCCTACGAGCAGTACTTC. It codes for CASSEGGFSSYEQYF. The chain links TRBV6-1 to TRBJ2-7; a possible D gene is TRBD2 (6 bases). There are 15 residues in the CDR3. Germline V gene lookup returns CDR1 MNHNS and CDR2 SASEGT. V lost 3 bases and J lost 0, with 12 bases in between.

This clonotype occurred many times. This chain uses TRBV7-9 with TRBJ2-5; TRBD2 aligns across 7 bases. This CDR3 is built from 14 residues. Germline V CDR1 and CDR2: SEHNR, FQNEAQ (reference sequence). With 0 bases clipped from V and 5 bases from J, the junction kept 3 bases outside the gene matches. CDR3 in amino acids: CASSLAISGETQYF. DNA for the CDR3: TGTGCCAGCAGCTTAGCGATTAGCGGGGAGACCCAGTACTTC.

This clonotype was counted a few times. As DNA, the CDR3 is TGTGCCAGCACCGAAACCGGGACAGGCTACGAGCAGTACTTC. Translation gives CASTETGTGYEQYF. The chain employs TRBV6-2 or TRBV6-3 and TRBJ2-7; 8 bases align to TRBD1. Germline trimming cut 7 bases from V and 3 bases from J; bases unmatched to any gene: 8. The CDR3 is made up of 14 amino acids. Germline loops: CDR1 MNHEY, CDR2 SVGEGT.

This clonotype turned up a few times. The rearrangement joins TRBV19 to TRBJ2-1; maybe TRBD2 (6 bases). Germline V lookup: CDR1 LNHDA, CDR2 SQIVND (reference sequence). CDR3 length: 15 amino acids. Trimming took 4 bases from V and 8 from J, leaving 18 bases between them. For the CDR3, the DNA is TGTGCCAGTAGTAGCCCCCGGGGGTCGGGCGATGAGCAGTTCTTC. The encoded protein is CASSSPRGSGDEQFF.

The chain employs TRBV7-8 and TRBJ1-2; D possibly corresponds to TRBD1 (6 bases). This CDR3 is 18 amino acids long. Germline V CDR1 and CDR2: SGHVS, FQNEAQ. Trimming took off 0 bases at V and 4 bases at J, with 21 bases between the two ends. The CDR3 is CASSLARGTGGILYGYTF. In DNA form, the CDR3 reads TGTGCCAGCAGCTTAGCGAGGGGGACGGGCGGTATCCTCTATGGCTACACCTTC.

The V gene is TRBV15, the J gene TRBJ1-6, with 8 bases lining up with TRBD1. The V gene end was trimmed by 2 bases and the J gene end by 10 bases; junction bases not matched to a gene: 7. CDR1 and CDR2 (germline): LNHNV, YYDKDF (reference sequence). The CDR3 has 15 amino acids. In DNA, the CDR3 is TGTGCCACCAGCAGATCCGACAGGGGAATATCACCCCTCCACTTT. It specifies CATSRSDRGISPLHF.

The chain is built from TRBV5-1 and TRBJ1-5; tentative D call: TRBD1 (5 bases). This CDR3 spans 14 amino acids. Trimming removed 1 base at V and 7 bases at J, with 12 bases between. Germline V gene lookup returns CDR1 SGHRS and CDR2 YFSETQ. The CDR3 loop is CASSLSGAGQPQHF. The CDR3 DNA sequence: TGCGCCAGCAGCTTGTCCGGGGCCGGACAGCCCCAGCATTTT.

This clonotype was detected ten times or more. The rearrangement links TRBV30 to TRBJ2-2; D gene ambiguous. In germline, CDR1 is GTSNPN, CDR2 SVGIG (reference sequence). The CDR3 has 13 residues. V shed 2 bases and J shed 4 bases, with 8 bases lying between them. In DNA, the CDR3 is TGTGCCTGGAGTCCCCGGATCACCGGGGAGCTGTTTTTT. Translating gives CAWSPRITGELFF.

This clonotype was seen repeatedly, ten times or more. This chain joins TRBV6-5 and TRBJ2-4; D gene unclear. The CDR3 spans 14 residues. Trimming took 4 bases from V and 0 from J, leaving 7 bases between them. Germline CDR1 and CDR2: MNHEY and SVGAGI. The CDR3 coding sequence is TGTGCCAGCAGTTCCTCCTTAGCCAAAAACATTCAGTACTTC. Protein product: CASSSSLAKNIQYF.

V and J are TRBV5-6 and TRBJ2-1, with 9 positions matching TRBD2. CDR3 length: 12 residues. CDR1 is SGHDT, CDR2 YYEEEE, per germline. V gave up 4 bases and J gave up 15 bases; unmatched junction bases: 8. CDR3 protein: CASSPIAGAPFF. The CDR3 DNA reads as TGTGCCAGCAGCCCTATAGCGGGGGCGCCGTTCTTC. The full variable domain, rest sourced from reference TRBV5-6 and TRBJ2-1, is DAGVTQSPTHLIKTRGQQVTLRCSPKSGHDTVSWYQQALGQGPQFIFQYYEEEERQRGNFPDRFSGHQFPNYSSELNVNALLLGDSALYLCASSPIAGAPFFGPGTRLTVL.

The gene calls are TRBV30 and TRBJ2-1; 11 bases are shared with TRBD2. The V gene's germline CDR1 is GTSNPN and CDR2 SVGIG (reference sequence). The CDR3 extends over 17 amino acids. J lost 0 bases, V lost 6 bases, and 10 bases had no gene match. The CDR3 protein is CACSGLAEFSSYNEQFF. CDR3 coding DNA: TGTGCCTGTTCGGGACTAGCGGAATTCAGCTCCTACAATGAGCAGTTCTTC.

This clonotype was found many times. The genes are TRBV20-1 and TRBJ1-2; TRBD1 matches 12 bases. The ends lost 8 bases at V and 8 bases at J; junction bases unmatched: 15. This CDR3 is built from 15 residues. CDR1 is DFQATT and CDR2 is SNEGSKA in the germline V gene (reference sequence). CDR3 DNA: TGCAGTTCCTTTCGGGACAGGGGGCGCTTTTACGGCTACACCTTC. The encoded protein is CSSFRDRGRFYGYTF.

This clonotype has ten or more counts. The chain recombines TRBV11-2 with TRBJ2-3, with 7 bases matching TRBD2. Germline values: CDR1 SGHAT, CDR2 FQNNGV. J lost 11 bases, V lost 1 base, and 12 bases had no gene match. The CDR3 is 15 residues long. CDR3 loop: CASSLGREAPPKQYF. The CDR3 coding sequence is TGTGCCAGCAGCTTAGGTCGGGAGGCCCCTCCCAAGCAGTATTTT.

About this clonotype: A much larger clone differs by one base, so this may be a read error. The V gene is TRBV6-2 or TRBV6-3, the J gene TRBJ1-1; TRBD1 matches 9 bases. The CDR3 is 15 residues long. Germline values: CDR1 MNHEY, CDR2 SVGEGT. The CDR3 sequence is CASSHGGQGRTEASF. The CDR3 DNA reads TGTGCCAGCAGTCACGGGGGACAGGGTAGGACTGAAGCTTCCTTT.